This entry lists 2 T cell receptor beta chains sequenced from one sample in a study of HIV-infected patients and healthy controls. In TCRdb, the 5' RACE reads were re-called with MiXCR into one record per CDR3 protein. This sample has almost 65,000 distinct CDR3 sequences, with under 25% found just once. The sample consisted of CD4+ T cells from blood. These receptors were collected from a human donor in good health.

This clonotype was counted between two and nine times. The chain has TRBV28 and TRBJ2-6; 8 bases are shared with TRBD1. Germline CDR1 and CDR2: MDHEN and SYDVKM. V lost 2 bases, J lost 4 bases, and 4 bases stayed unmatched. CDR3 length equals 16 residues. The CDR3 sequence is CASSLRQGIGANVLTF. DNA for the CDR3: TGTGCCAGCAGTTTAAGACAGGGGATCGGGGCCAACGTCCTGACTTTC.

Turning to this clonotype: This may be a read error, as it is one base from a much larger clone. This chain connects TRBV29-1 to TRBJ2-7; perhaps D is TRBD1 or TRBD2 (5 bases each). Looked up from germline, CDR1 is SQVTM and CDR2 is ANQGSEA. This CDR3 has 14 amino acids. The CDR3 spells CSVRRDGSSYKQYF. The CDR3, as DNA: TGCAGCGTTCGCCGGGACGGTAGCTCCTACAAGCAGTACTTC.